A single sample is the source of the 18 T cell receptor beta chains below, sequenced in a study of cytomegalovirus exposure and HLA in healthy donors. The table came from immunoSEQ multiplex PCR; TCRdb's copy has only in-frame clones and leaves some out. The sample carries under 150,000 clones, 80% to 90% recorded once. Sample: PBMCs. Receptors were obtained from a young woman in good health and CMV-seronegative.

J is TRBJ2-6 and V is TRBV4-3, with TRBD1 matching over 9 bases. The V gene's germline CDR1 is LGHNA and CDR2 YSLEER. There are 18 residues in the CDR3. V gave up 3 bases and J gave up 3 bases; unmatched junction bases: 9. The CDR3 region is CASSQGDRDRYGANVLTF. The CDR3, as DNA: TGCGCCAGCAGCCAGGGGGACAGGGATAGGTATGGGGCCAACGTCCTGACTTTC.

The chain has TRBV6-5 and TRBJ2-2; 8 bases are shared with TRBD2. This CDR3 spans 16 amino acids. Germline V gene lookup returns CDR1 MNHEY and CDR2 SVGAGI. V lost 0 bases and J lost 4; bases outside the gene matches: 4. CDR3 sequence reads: CASSYSGGGGTGELFF. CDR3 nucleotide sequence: TGTGCCAGCAGTTACTCCGGGGGGGGAGGCACCGGGGAGCTGTTTTTT.

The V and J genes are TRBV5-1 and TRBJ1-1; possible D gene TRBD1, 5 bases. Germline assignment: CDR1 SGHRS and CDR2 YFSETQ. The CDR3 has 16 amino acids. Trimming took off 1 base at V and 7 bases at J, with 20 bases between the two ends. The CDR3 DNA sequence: TGCGCCAGCAGCTTGATGCCTCAGGGAATCGGCCATGAAGCTTTCTTT. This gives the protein CASSLMPQGIGHEAFF.

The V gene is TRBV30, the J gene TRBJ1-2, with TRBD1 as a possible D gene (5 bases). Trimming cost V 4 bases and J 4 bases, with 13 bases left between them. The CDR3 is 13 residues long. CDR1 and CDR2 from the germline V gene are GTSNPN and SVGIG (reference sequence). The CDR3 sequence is CAWNPGITYGYTF. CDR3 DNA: TGTGCCTGGAACCCAGGGATTACCTATGGCTACACCTTC.

CDR3 in DNA: TGTGCCAGCAGTTCGCCGGGACAGGGGGCGAACACTGAAGCTTTCTTT. Translation: CASSSPGQGANTEAFF. The V gene is TRBV27, the J gene TRBJ1-1; TRBD1 matches 12 bases. V dropped 4 bases and J dropped 1; count of bases not matched to a gene: 4. The length of the CDR3 is 16 residues. CDR1 and CDR2 from the germline V gene are MNHEY and SMNVEV (reference sequence).

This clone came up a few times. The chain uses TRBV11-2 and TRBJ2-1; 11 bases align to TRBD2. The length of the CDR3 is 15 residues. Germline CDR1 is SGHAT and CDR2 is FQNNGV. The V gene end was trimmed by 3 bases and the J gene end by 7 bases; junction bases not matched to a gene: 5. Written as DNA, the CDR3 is TGTGCCAGCAGCTTTCTCCCTAGCGGGAGGAATGAGCAGTTCTTC. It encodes CASSFLPSGRNEQFF. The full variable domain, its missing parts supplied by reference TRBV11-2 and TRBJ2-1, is EAGVAQSPRYKIIEKRQSVAFWCNPISGHATLYWYQQILGQGPKLLIQFQNNGVVDDSQLPKDRFSAERLKGVDSTLKIQPAKLEDSAVYLCASSFLPSGRNEQFFGPGTRLTVL.

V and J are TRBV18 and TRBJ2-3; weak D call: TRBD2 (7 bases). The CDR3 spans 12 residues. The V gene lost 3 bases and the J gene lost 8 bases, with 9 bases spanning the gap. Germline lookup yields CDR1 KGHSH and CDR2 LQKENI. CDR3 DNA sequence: TGTGCCAGCTCACCGGGAGGGGGTACGCAGTATTTT. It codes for CASSPGGGTQYF.

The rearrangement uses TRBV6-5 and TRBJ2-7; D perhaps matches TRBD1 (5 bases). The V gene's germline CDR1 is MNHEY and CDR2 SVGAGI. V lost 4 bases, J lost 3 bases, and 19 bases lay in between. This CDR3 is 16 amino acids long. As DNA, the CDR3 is TGTGCCAGCAGTTTGGGCAGGGTTCTTAGTAGCTACGAGCAGTACTTC. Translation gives CASSLGRVLSSYEQYF.

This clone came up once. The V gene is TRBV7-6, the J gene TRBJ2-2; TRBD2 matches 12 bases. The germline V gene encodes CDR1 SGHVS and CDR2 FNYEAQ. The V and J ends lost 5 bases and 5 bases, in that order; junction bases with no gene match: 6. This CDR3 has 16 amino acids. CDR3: CASSHGTSGFTGELFF. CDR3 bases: TGTGCCAGCAGCCATGGGACTAGCGGGTTTACCGGGGAGCTGTTTTTT.

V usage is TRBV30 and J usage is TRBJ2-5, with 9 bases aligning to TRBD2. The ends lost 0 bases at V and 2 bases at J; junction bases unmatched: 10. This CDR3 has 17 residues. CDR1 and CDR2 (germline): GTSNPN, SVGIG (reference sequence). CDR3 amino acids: CAWSVISLAGWQETQYF. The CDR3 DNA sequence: TGTGCCTGGAGTGTTATTAGTCTAGCGGGATGGCAAGAGACCCAGTACTTC.

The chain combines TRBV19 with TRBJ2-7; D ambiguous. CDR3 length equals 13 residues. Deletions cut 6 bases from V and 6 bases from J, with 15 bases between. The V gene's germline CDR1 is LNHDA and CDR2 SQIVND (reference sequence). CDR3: CASSTDMVVEQYF. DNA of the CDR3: TGTGCCAGTAGCACAGACATGGTGGTCGAGCAGTACTTC.

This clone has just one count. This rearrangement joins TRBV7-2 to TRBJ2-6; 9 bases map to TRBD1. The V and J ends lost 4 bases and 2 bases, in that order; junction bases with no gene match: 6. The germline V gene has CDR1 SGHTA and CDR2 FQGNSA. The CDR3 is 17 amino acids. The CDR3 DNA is TGTGCCAGCAGCTCGATGGGACAGGGAGCTGGGGCCAACGTCCTGACTTTC. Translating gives CASSSMGQGAGANVLTF.

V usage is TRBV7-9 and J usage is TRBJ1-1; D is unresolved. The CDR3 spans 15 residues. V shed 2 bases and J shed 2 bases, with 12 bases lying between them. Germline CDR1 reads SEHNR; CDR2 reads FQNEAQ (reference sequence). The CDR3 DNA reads TGTGCCAGCAGCTTATGGGAGTGGGGAAACACTGAAGCTTTCTTT. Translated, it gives CASSLWEWGNTEAFF.

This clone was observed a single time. This CDR3 reads CASSKDRVGSYEQYF. DNA for the CDR3: TGTGCCAGCAGTAAGGACAGGGTCGGCTCCTACGAGCAGTACTTC. The gene calls are TRBV6-1 and TRBJ2-7, with 8 positions matching TRBD1. Germline V gives CDR1 MNHNS, CDR2 SASEGT. After removal of 5 bases from V and 0 bases from J, the junction contained 6 bases not matched to a gene. CDR3 length: 15 residues.

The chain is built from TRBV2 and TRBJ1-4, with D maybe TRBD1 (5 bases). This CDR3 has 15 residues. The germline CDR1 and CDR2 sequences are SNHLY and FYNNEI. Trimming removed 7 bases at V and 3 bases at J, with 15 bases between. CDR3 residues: CASTAWRGSNEKLFF. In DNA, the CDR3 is TGTGCCAGCACAGCGTGGCGGGGGTCTAATGAAAAACTGTTTTTT.

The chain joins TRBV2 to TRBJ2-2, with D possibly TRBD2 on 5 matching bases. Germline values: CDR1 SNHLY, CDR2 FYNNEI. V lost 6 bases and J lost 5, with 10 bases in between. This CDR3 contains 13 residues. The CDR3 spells CASSFGETGELFF. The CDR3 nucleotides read TGTGCCAGCAGCTTCGGGGAAACCGGGGAGCTGTTTTTT.

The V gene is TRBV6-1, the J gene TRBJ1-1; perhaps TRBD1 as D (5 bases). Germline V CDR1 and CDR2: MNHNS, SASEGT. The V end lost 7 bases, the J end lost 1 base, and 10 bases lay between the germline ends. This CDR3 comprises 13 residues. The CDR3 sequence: CASTLQENTEAFF. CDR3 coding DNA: TGTGCCAGCACCCTACAGGAGAACACTGAAGCTTTCTTT.

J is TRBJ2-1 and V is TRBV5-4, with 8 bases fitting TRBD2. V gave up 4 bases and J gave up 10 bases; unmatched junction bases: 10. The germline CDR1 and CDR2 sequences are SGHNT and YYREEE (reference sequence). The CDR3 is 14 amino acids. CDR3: CASSPGLGVLEQFF. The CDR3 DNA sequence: TGTGCCAGCAGCCCGGGACTAGGGGTTTTAGAGCAGTTCTTC.